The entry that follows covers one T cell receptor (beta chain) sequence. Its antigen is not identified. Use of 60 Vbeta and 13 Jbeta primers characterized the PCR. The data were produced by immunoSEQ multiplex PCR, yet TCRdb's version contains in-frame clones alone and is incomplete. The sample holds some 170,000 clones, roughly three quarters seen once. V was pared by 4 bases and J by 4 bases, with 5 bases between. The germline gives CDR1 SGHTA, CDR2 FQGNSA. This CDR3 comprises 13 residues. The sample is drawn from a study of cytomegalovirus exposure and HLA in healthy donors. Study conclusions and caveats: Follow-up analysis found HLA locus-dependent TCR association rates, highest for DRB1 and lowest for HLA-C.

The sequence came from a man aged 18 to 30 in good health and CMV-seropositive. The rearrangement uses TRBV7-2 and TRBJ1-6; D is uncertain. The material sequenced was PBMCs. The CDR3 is CASSSSYNSPLHF. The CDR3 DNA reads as TGTGCCAGCAGCTCCAGTTATAATTCACCCCTCCACTTT.